This TCR beta chain was found in a study of cytomegalovirus exposure and HLA in healthy donors. Findings and limits, study-wide: According to the study, roughly 160 TCR beta chains were cytomegalovirus-associated. In vitro testing confirmed three CMV-associated chains as specific for CMV antigens. For most TCR sequences rarity was the rule, although some public TCRs occurred in many donors.

This CDR3 has 17 amino acids. The germline CDR1 and CDR2 sequences are KGHSH and LQKENI. Trimming shortened V by 3 bases and J by 0 bases, and 15 bases separated the two germline ends. The repertoire was sequenced with immunoSEQ multiplex PCR; TCRdb's copy has only in-frame clones and lacks some. The data contain 100,000 to 150,000 clones, roughly 89% of them seen just once; the ten biggest clones take up around 1.3%. This clone was seen just once. Its target is not known. The donors were members of the roughly 120-subject validation cohort (separate from the approximately 670-subject first cohort). This TCR was recovered from a woman aged 18 to 35 in good health and CMV-seronegative. Sequencing used PBMCs. The genes are TRBV18 and TRBJ1-3; D is ambiguous. CDR3 residues: CASSPAGGPGSGNTIYF. The CDR3 nucleotides are TGTGCCAGCTCACCCGCCGGAGGCCCAGGCTCTGGAAACACCATATATTTT.